These 22 T cell receptor beta chains came from one sample sequenced in a study of T cells in Graves' hyperthyroidism and ophthalmopathy. It was RNA transcripts that yielded the amplified TCR beta CDR3 regions. The HTBI primer set drove a first-round RT-PCR of the TCR CDR3. TCRdb re-derived calls from the multiplex PCR reads in MiXCR, one entry per CDR3 protein. Among about 600,000 distinct CDR3 sequences listed, about 16% were seen once. Input material: blood. The origin of the receptors is a middle-aged woman with Graves' ophthalmopathy.

This clonotype has a count of ten or more. The chain links TRBV12-3 or TRBV12-4 to TRBJ1-1; no clear D. The CDR3 sequence is 14 residues long. Trimming took off 3 bases at V and 3 bases at J, with 11 bases between the two ends. The CDR3 here is CASSLAAAHTEAFF. The CDR3 DNA reads TGTGCCAGCAGTTTGGCCGCAGCCCACACTGAAGCTTTCTTT.

This clonotype was picked up a small number of times. The chain links TRBV6-1 to TRBJ1-1; D remains ambiguous. V was trimmed by 2 bases and J by 1 base, leaving 5 bases between them. Germline CDR1 and CDR2: MNHNS and SASEGT. The CDR3 contains 13 residues. The DNA of the CDR3 is TGTGCCAGCAGTGAATCCGAGAACACTGAAGCTTTCTTT. Residues: CASSESENTEAFF.

This chain links TRBV28 with TRBJ1-2; TRBD1 aligns across 9 bases. Germline loops: CDR1 MDHEN, CDR2 SYDVKM. The V gene end was trimmed by 4 bases and the J gene end by 13 bases; junction bases not matched to a gene: 13. The CDR3 contains 14 residues. The CDR3 DNA follows: TGTGCCAGCAGTTCTGGAGGGACAGGGAGCCAGGGCACCTTC. It yields the protein CASSSGGTGSQGTF.

There are a few counts of this clonotype. The chain recombines TRBV28 with TRBJ2-7, with 7 nucleotides matching TRBD1. V was pared by 3 bases and J by 9 bases, with 8 bases of the junction left unmatched. CDR1 and CDR2 from the germline V gene are MDHEN and SYDVKM. This CDR3 is 13 amino acids long. The CDR3 DNA reads as TGTGCCAGCAGTTTGGATGAGGGACAGAGGCAGTACTTC. This sequence encodes CASSLDEGQRQYF.

V gene TRBV4-1 combines with J gene TRBJ2-2, with D possibly matching TRBD2 (5 bases). CDR3 length: 14 amino acids. Germline lookup yields CDR1 MGHRA and CDR2 YSYEKL. V was pared by 8 bases and J by 5 bases, with 15 bases between. The CDR3 nucleotides are TGCGCCAGCTGTCTAGCCCCGAGGACCGGGGAGCTGTTTTTT. It specifies CASCLAPRTGELFF.

V and J are TRBV27 and TRBJ2-7, with D hard to call. This CDR3 spans 14 amino acids. V lost 6 bases and J lost 4, with 16 bases in between. Germline CDR1 and CDR2: MNHEY and SMNVEV (reference sequence). The CDR3 reads CASSKSVGEYEQYF. DNA of the CDR3: TGTGCCAGCAGCAAGTCGGTCGGAGAATACGAGCAGTACTTC.

The rearrangement joins TRBV7-9 to TRBJ2-7; 7 nucleotides agree with TRBD1. J was trimmed by 4 bases and V by 6 bases; bases with no gene match: 3. Germline loops: CDR1 SEHNR, CDR2 FQNEAQ (reference sequence). This CDR3 has 12 amino acids. CDR3 in amino acids: CASRLGQYEQYF. The CDR3 DNA reads as TGTGCCAGCAGGCTGGGACAGTACGAGCAGTACTTC.

Many counts were recorded for this clonotype. V gene TRBV7-9 combines with J gene TRBJ2-3; tentative D call: TRBD2 (5 bases). The CDR3 sequence is 16 residues long. Trimming cost V 5 bases and J 1 base, with 16 bases left between them. CDR1 SEHNR and CDR2 FQNEAQ come from the germline V gene (reference sequence). The CDR3 loop reads CASSQLAGTRTDTQYF. The CDR3 DNA is TGTGCCAGCAGCCAATTGGCGGGTACTCGCACAGATACGCAGTATTTT.

V usage is TRBV7-3 and J usage is TRBJ1-2; 9 bases agree with TRBD1. This CDR3 has 14 amino acids. Germline trimming cut 5 bases from V and 7 bases from J; bases unmatched to any gene: 8. CDR1 is SGHTA, CDR2 FQGTGA, per germline. CDR3 in amino acids: CASSEGQGKGGYTF. The CDR3 DNA follows: TGTGCCAGCAGCGAAGGACAGGGGAAGGGTGGCTACACCTTC.

This clonotype was recorded a few times. The chain recombines TRBV29-1 with TRBJ2-1; D is perhaps TRBD1 or TRBD2 (5 bases each). In germline, CDR1 is SQVTM, CDR2 ANQGSEA. This CDR3 contains 15 residues. The germline V and J ends were trimmed by 1 base and 1 base, with 11 bases remaining between them. The DNA of the CDR3 is TGCAGCGTTGAAGTACGAGGGGCTTCCTACAATGAGCAGTTCTTC. It encodes CSVEVRGASYNEQFF.

This clonotype was seen just once. CDR3 nucleotides: TGTGCCAGTAGCCTGACAGGGAGACTCAATCAGCCCCAGCATTTT. Translating it yields CASSLTGRLNQPQHF. The chain employs TRBV19 and TRBJ1-5, with 7 bases lining up with TRBD1. The ends lost 6 bases at V and 3 bases at J; junction bases unmatched: 8. CDR3 length equals 15 residues. Per germline, CDR1 LNHDA and CDR2 SQIVND (reference sequence).

This clonotype was counted between two and nine times. The chain carries TRBV6-5 and TRBJ2-1; 8 bases are shared with TRBD1. From germline, CDR1 is MNHEY and CDR2 SVGAGI. After removal of 2 bases from V and 9 bases from J, the junction contained 12 bases not matched to a gene. The CDR3 is 16 residues long. The CDR3 is CASSYRADRGRSEQFF. The CDR3 bases are TGTGCCAGCAGTTACCGAGCCGACAGGGGCCGGAGTGAGCAGTTCTTC.

This clonotype was detected many times. CDR3 region: CASSLGRLAGVYNEQFF. Here the CDR3 DNA reads TGTGCCAGCAGCTTGGGGAGACTAGCGGGGGTCTACAATGAGCAGTTCTTC. The gene calls are TRBV5-6 and TRBJ2-1, with 12 bases identical to TRBD2. The CDR3 covers 17 residues. The trim removed 0 bases at V and 3 bases at J, leaving 4 bases unmatched. The germline gives CDR1 SGHDT, CDR2 YYEEEE.

Only a few counts were recorded for this clonotype. This chain connects TRBV9 to TRBJ2-1; D unresolved. There are 14 residues in the CDR3. The germline CDR1 and CDR2 sequences are SGDLS and YYNGEE. Trimming cost V 0 bases and J 4 bases, with 8 bases left between them. The CDR3 nucleotides are TGTGCCAGCAGCGTAGGCGGCCCGTACAATGAGCAGTTCTTC. Translated: CASSVGGPYNEQFF.

This clonotype appeared a few times. At one of its ends the junction is not consistent with the germline gene, which may arise from a read error. The rearrangement links TRBV20-1 to TRBJ1-2; a possible D gene is TRBD1 (5 bases). This CDR3 spans 13 amino acids. Germline V lookup: CDR1 DFQATT, CDR2 SNEGSKA (reference sequence). CDR3 in DNA: TGCAGTACTAGAGAAAGGAGCAGGGTTGGCTACACCTTC. Translation: CSTRERSRVGYTF.

In its sample, this clonotype was seen a few times. The V gene is TRBV29-1, the J gene TRBJ1-4, with 11 bases aligning to TRBD1. The germline V gene has CDR1 SQVTM and CDR2 ANQGSEA. The ends lost 6 bases at V and 3 bases at J; junction bases unmatched: 9. The CDR3 is 16 amino acids. The CDR3 protein is CSVGRDRGWSNEKLFF. CDR3 sequence (DNA): TGCAGCGTCGGGCGGGACAGGGGGTGGTCTAATGAAAAACTGTTTTTT.

This clonotype has ten or more counts. V usage is TRBV27 and J usage is TRBJ2-2; D not certain. The CDR3 covers 15 residues. Germline V gene sequence: CDR1 MNHEY, CDR2 SMNVEV (reference sequence). With 5 bases removed from V and 1 base from J, the gap between germline ends came to 11 bases. The CDR3, as DNA: TGTGCCAGCAGTCCAATGTCTGGGAACACCGGGGAGCTGTTTTTT. This sequence encodes CASSPMSGNTGELFF.

Only a few counts were recorded for this clonotype. V usage is TRBV19 and J usage is TRBJ2-7; D possibly corresponds to TRBD2 (5 bases). The CDR3 is 14 amino acids. V was trimmed by 5 bases and J by 3 bases, leaving 14 bases between them. Germline CDR1 and CDR2: LNHDA and SQIVND (reference sequence). CDR3 sequence reads: CASSLEGSDYEQYF. The CDR3 DNA sequence: TGTGCCAGTAGTCTCGAGGGCTCAGACTACGAGCAGTACTTC.

This chain connects TRBV20-1 to TRBJ1-1, with a tentative D call TRBD1 (5 bases). Germline-derived CDR1 and CDR2 are DFQATT and SNEGSKA (reference sequence). CDR3 length: 11 residues. V lost 0 bases and J 7 bases, leaving 6 bases between the germline ends. The CDR3, as DNA: TGCAGTGCTAGAGACGACAGTGAAGCTTTCTTT. It yields the protein CSARDDSEAFF.

This chain uses TRBV11-2 with TRBJ1-1, with D possibly TRBD1 on 6 matching bases. Germline V lookup: CDR1 SGHAT, CDR2 FQNNGV. The CDR3 has 16 residues. Trimming cost V 5 bases and J 4 bases, with 20 bases left between them. The DNA for the CDR3 is TGTGCCAGCAGCCCTAACCCGGGCAGGGGAACCACTGAAGCTTTCTTT. Protein: CASSPNPGRGTTEAFF.

This clonotype was observed a single time. The rearrangement uses TRBV12-3 or TRBV12-4 and TRBJ2-7; D might be TRBD1 (5 bases). CDR3 size: 12 residues. The ends were cut back, 5 bases at V and 1 base at J, with 6 bases in the middle. The CDR3 sequence is CASSKGSYEQYF. The CDR3 coding sequence is TGTGCCAGCAGTAAGGGGTCCTACGAGCAGTACTTC.

The chain uses TRBV12-3 or TRBV12-4 and TRBJ2-1, with 8 bases identical to TRBD2. The CDR3 extends over 14 amino acids. V lost 4 bases, J lost 9 bases, and 8 bases stayed unmatched. CDR3 bases: TGTGCCAGCAGTTCGCGGGGGGCCGGGGTTGAGCAGTTCTTC. Translation: CASSSRGAGVEQFF.